This TCR beta chain was recorded in a study of regulatory T cells in long-lasting Graves disease. About the research overall: Over 5 years on antithyroid drugs plus positive TSH receptor antibodies marked Graves' disease as persistent.

Construction of TCR beta libraries relied on iRepertoire HTBI primers and on Arm-PCR targeting CDR3 regions. In TCRdb, the multiplex PCR reads were re-called with MiXCR into one record per CDR3 protein. Altogether approximately 400,000 distinct CDR3 sequences are present, around 21% being singletons, with the ten largest covering around 20%. Study conclusions and caveats: Accuracy may have been reduced by the small sample size.

Per the germline V gene, CDR1 is MGHRA and CDR2 is YSYEKL. This CDR3 spans 17 amino acids. The germline V and J ends were trimmed by 0 bases and 4 bases, with 13 bases remaining between them. With respect to this clonotype: Its antigen is not identified.

Regarding time point: persistent/refractory GD, antithyroid drugs over 5 years with positive TRAb. RNA extracted from PBMCs served as the sequencing template. The chain recombines TRBV4-1 with TRBJ1-6; tentatively, D is TRBD1 (5 bases). The TCR originated in a female donor with Graves disease. Sequencing was performed on peripheral blood mononuclear cells (PBMCs), taken when the disease was refractory, from a patient treated with antithyroid drugs. CDR3 region: CASSQEIGAEYNSPLHF. The CDR3 region has the DNA TGCGCCAGCAGCCAAGAAATCGGGGCAGAGTATAATTCACCCCTCCACTTT.